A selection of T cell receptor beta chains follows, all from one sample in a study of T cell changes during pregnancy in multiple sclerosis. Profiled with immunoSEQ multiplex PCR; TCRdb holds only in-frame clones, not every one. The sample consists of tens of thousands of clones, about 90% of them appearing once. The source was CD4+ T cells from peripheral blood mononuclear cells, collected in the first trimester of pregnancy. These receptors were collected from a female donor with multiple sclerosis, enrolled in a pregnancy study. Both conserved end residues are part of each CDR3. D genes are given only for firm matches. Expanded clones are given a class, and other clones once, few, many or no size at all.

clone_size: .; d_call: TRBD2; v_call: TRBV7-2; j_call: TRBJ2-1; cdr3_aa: CASSLARLAGDSSYNEQFF; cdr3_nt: TGTGCCAGCAGCTTAGCGAGGCTAGCGGGGGACAGCTCCTACAATGAGCAGTTCTTC
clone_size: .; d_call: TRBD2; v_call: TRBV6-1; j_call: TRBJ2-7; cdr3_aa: CASIGLAAYEQYF; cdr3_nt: TGTGCCAGCATAGGACTAGCGGCCTACGAGCAGTACTTC
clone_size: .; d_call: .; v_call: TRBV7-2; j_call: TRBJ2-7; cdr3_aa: CASSRDWTSYEQYF; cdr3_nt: TGTGCCAGCAGCCGGGACTGGACCTCCTACGAGCAGTACTTC
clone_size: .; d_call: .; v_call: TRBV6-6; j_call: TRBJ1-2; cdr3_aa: CASSLRAYGYTF; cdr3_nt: TGTGCCAGCAGCCTCAGGGCCTATGGCTACACCTTC
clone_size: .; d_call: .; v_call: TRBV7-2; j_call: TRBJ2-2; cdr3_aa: CASSPRGELFF; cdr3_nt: TGTGCCAGCAGCCCCCGGGGGGAGCTGTTTTTT
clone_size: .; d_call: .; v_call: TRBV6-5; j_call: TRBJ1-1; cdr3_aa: CASSLEGLRGAFF; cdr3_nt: TGTGCCAGCAGTTTGGAGGGGCTCCGTGGAGCTTTCTTT
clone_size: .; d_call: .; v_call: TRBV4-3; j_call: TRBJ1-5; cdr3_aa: CASSQDPSQPQHF; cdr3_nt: TGCGCCAGCAGCCAAGATCCGAGTCAGCCCCAGCATTTT
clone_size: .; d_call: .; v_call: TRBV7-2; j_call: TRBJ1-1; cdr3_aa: CASYGRDRMNTEAFF; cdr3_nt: TGTGCCAGCTACGGGAGGGATCGGATGAACACTGAAGCTTTCTTT
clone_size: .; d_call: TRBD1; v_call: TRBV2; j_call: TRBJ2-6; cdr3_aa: CASRTGFYSGANVLTF; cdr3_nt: TGTGCCAGCAGGACAGGGTTCTACTCTGGGGCCAACGTCCTGACTTTC
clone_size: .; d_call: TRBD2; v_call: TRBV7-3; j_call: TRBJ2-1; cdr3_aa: CASRLAGGLYNEQFF; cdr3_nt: TGTGCCAGCCGATTAGCGGGGGGGCTCTACAATGAGCAGTTCTTC
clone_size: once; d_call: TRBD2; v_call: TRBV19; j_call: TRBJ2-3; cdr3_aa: CASSIGGLGRDTQYF; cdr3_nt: TGTGCCAGTAGTATTGGGGGACTAGGCAGAGATACGCAGTATTTT
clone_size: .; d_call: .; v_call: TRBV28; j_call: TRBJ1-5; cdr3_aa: CASNPVGAVSNQPQHF; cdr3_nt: TGTGCCAGCAACCCCGTAGGGGCAGTTTCCAATCAGCCCCAGCATTTT
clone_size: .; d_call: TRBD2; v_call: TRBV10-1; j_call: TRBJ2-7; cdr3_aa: CAKPGRAYEQYF; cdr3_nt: TGCGCCAAACCAGGGAGGGCCTACGAGCAGTACTTC
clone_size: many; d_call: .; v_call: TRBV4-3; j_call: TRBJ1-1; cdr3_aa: CASSPGRGTEAFF; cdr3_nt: TGCGCCAGCAGCCCCGGAAGAGGCACTGAAGCTTTCTTT
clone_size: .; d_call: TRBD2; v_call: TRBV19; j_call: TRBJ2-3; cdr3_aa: CASRDRGLADTDTQYF; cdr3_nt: TGTGCCAGTAGGGATAGGGGACTAGCGGACACAGATACGCAGTATTTT
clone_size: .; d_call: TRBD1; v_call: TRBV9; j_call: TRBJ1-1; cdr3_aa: CASSPRGQGALDTEAFF; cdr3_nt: TGTGCCAGCAGCCCCAGGGGTCAGGGGGCGTTGGACACTGAAGCTTTCTTT
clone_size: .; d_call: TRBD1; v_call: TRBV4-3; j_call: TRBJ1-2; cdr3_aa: CASSQALQGVYGYTF; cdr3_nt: TGCGCCAGCAGCCAAGCCTTACAGGGGGTCTATGGCTACACCTTC
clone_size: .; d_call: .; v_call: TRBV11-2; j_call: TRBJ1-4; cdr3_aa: CASSPGQILLARNEKLFF; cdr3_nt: TGTGCCAGCAGCCCTGGACAGATCCTACTCGCCCGAAATGAAAAACTGTTTTTT
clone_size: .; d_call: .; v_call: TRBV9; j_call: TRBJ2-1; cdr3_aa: CASSAHLLDIYEQFF; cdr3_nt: TGTGCCAGCAGCGCCCATCTACTAGATATCTATGAGCAGTTCTTC
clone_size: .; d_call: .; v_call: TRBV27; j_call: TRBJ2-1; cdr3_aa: CASSFRNQGWFF; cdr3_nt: TGTGCCAGCAGTTTCAGGAACCAAGGTTGGTTCTTC
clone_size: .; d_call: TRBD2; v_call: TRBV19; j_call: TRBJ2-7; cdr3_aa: CASSASGTTYEQYF; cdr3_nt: TGTGCCAGTAGTGCTTCAGGGACTACCTACGAGCAGTACTTC
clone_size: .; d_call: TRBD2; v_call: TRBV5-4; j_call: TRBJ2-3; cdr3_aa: CASSPGLAGRSTDTQYF; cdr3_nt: TGTGCCAGCAGCCCGGGACTAGCGGGGAGGAGCACAGATACGCAGTATTTT
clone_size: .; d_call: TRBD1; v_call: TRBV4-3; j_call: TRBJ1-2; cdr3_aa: CASSITTGAGYTF; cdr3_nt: TGCGCCAGCAGCATTACGACAGGGGCTGGCTACACCTTC
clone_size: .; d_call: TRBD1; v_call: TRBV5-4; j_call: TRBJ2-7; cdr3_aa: CASSPRQGLREQYF; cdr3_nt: TGTGCCAGCAGCCCTAGACAGGGCCTGAGGGAGCAGTACTTC
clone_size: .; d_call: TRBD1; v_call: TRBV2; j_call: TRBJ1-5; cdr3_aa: CASRRQGQPQHF; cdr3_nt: TGTGCCAGCAGGCGACAGGGCCAGCCCCAGCATTTT
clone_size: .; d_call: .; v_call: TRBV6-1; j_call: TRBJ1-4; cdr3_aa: CASLRRGGNEKLFF; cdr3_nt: TGTGCCAGCCTGAGAAGGGGTGGTAATGAAAAACTGTTTTTT
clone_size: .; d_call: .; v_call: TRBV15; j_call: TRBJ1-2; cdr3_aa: CATSRDRGYGYTF; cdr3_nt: TGTGCCACCAGCAGGGACCGAGGGTATGGCTACACCTTC
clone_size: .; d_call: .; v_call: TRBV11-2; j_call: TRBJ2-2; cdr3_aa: CASSLVTGGTGELFF; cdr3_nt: TGTGCCAGCAGCTTAGTTACTGGAGGCACCGGGGAGCTGTTTTTT
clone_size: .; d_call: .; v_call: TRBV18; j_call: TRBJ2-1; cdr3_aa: CASSPPGGLYEQFF; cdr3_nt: TGTGCCAGCTCACCACCGGGGGGGCTTTATGAGCAGTTCTTC
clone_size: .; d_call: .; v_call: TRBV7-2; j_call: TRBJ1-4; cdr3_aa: CASSLTGWEKLFF; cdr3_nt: TGTGCCAGCAGCCTAACAGGGTGGGAAAAACTGTTTTTT
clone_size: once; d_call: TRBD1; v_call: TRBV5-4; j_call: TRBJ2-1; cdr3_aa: CASSSLGQGGNEQFF; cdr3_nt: TGTGCCAGCAGCTCCCTCGGACAGGGGGGGAATGAGCAGTTCTTC
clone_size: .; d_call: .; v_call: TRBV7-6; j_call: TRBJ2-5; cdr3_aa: CASTEGSQETQYF; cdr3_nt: TGTGCCAGCACCGAGGGATCACAAGAGACCCAGTACTTC
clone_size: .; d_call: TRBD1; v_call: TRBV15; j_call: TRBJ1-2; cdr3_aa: CATSRAGTGNYGYTF; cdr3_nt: TGTGCCACCAGCAGAGCCGGGACAGGCAACTATGGCTACACCTTC
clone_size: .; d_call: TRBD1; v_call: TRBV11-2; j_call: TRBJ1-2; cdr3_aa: CASSSNRGMVGGYTF; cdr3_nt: TGTGCCAGCAGCTCCAACAGGGGGATGGTGGGTGGCTACACCTTC
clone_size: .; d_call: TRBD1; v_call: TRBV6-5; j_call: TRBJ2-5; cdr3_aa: CASSYNRGTGETQYF; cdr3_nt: TGTGCCAGCAGTTACAACAGGGGTACTGGTGAGACCCAGTACTTC
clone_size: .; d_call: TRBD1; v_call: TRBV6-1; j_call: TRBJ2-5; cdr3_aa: CASRATGRETQYF; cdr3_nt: TGTGCCAGCAGGGCGACAGGGCGGGAGACCCAGTACTTC
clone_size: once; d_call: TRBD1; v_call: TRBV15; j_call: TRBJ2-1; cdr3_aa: CATSRATGISYNEQFF; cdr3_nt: TGTGCCACCAGCAGAGCGACAGGGATCTCCTACAATGAGCAGTTCTTC
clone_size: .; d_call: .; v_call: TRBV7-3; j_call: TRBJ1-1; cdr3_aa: CASSLLRGAEAFF; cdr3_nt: TGTGCCAGCAGCTTATTAAGAGGCGCTGAAGCTTTCTTT
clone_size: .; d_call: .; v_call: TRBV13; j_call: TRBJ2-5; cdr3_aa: CASSPGGTETQYF; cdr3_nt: TGTGCCAGCAGTCCAGGCGGGACGGAGACCCAGTACTTC
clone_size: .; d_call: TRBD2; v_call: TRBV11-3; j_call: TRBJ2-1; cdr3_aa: CASSPRTSGGPQFF; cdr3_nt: TGTGCCAGCAGCCCTCGGACTAGCGGGGGACCGCAGTTCTTC
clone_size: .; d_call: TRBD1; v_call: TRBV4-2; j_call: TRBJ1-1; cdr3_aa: CASSRDRVYLGAEAFF; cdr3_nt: TGTGCCAGCAGCCGGGACAGGGTATACCTCGGGGCTGAAGCTTTCTTT
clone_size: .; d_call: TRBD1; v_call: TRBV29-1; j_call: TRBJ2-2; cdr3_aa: CSVPAGGTGELFF; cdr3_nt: TGCAGCGTTCCGGCAGGGGGAACCGGGGAGCTGTTTTTT
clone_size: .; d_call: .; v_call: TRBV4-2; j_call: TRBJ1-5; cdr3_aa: CASSQGTDSNQPQHF; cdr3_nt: TGTGCCAGCAGCCAAGGGACAGATAGCAATCAGCCCCAGCATTTT
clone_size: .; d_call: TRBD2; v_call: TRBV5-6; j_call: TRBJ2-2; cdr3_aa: CASSLWLAGGPANTGELFF; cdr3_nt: TGTGCCAGCAGCTTGTGGCTAGCGGGGGGACCAGCGAACACCGGGGAGCTGTTTTTT
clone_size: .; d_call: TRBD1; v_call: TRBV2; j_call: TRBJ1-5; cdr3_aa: CASSLQGSNQPQHF; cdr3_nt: TGTGCCAGCAGTCTACAGGGGAGCAATCAGCCCCAGCATTTT
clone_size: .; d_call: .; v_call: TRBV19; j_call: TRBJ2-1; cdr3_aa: CASSFADTGVLREQFF; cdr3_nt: TGTGCCAGTAGTTTTGCCGACACGGGGGTTTTACGTGAGCAGTTCTTC
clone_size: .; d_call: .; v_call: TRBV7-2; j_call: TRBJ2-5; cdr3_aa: CASSGFLTAPETQYF; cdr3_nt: TGTGCCAGCTCCGGGTTTTTGACAGCTCCCGAGACCCAGTACTTC
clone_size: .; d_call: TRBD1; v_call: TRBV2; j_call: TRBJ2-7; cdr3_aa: CASRDRRNEQYF; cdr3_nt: TGTGCCAGCAGGGACAGGCGGAACGAGCAGTACTTC
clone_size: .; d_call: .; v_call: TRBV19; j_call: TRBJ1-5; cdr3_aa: CASSRQSNQPQHF; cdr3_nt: TGTGCCAGTAGTAGGCAGAGCAATCAGCCCCAGCATTTT
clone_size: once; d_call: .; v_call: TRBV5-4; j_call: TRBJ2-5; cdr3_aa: CASSHLSSPQETQYF; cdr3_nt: TGTGCCAGCAGCCATCTCTCGAGTCCCCAAGAGACCCAGTACTTC
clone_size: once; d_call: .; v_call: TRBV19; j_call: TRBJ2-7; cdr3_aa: CASSIDLRGHYEQYF; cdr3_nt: TGTGCCAGTAGTATAGACCTGCGGGGCCACTACGAGCAGTACTTC
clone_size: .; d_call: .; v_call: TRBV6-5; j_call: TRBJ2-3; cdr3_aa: CASSRGGVGTDTQYF; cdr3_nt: TGTGCCAGCAGCCGAGGTGGAGTGGGCACAGATACGCAGTATTTT
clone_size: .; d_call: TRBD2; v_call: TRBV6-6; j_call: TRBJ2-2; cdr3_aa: CASGTSGGHGELFF; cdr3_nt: TGTGCCAGCGGGACTAGCGGGGGCCACGGGGAGCTGTTTTTT
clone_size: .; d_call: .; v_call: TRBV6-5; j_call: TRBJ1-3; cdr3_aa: CASSYGVGARGNTIYF; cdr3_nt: TGTGCCAGCAGTTACGGCGTGGGGGCGAGAGGAAACACCATATATTTT
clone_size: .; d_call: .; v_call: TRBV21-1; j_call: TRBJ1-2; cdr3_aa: CASSFGQGAGYTF; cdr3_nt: .
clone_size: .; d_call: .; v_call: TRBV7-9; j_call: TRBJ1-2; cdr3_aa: CASSLAADSYGYTF; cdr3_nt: TGTGCCAGCAGCTTAGCGGCAGACTCCTATGGCTACACCTTC
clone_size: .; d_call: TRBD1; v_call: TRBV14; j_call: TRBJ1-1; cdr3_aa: CASSLGQGHMNTEAFF; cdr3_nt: TGTGCCAGCAGCCTGGGACAGGGGCACATGAACACTGAAGCTTTCTTT
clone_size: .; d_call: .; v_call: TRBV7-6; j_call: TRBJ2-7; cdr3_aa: CASSLDRTSYEQYF; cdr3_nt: TGTGCCAGCAGCTTAGACAGGACCTCCTACGAGCAGTACTTC